The text below deals with one TCR beta chain. Antigen: not known. These data belong to a study of blood T cells in healthy people across ages. Study conclusions and caveats: Shifts in expanded clonotypes may have been confounded by donor CMV status, which was unknown.

Together with a sample-barcoded 5' primer, a J-beta primer mix was included in a second PCR lasting about 7 to 12 cycles. TCRdb re-called the 5' RACE reads with MiXCR, one entry per CDR3 protein. The sample lists roughly 1.5 million distinct CDR3 sequences, roughly two fifths occurring once. V was shortened by 1 base and J by 4 bases, with 13 bases between the two germline ends. Germline V gene lookup returns CDR1 MDHEN and CDR2 SYDVKM. The CDR3 is 15 amino acids. Investigators took 9.5 to 10 milliliters of peripheral blood from every donor. J is TRBJ1-1 and V is TRBV28; no definite D call. The sequenced material came from blood. This clonotype was obtained from a young woman in good health. CDR3 nucleotides: TGTGCCAGCAGTTTATCGCGGTTCTCTGGCACTGAAGCTTTCTTT. Amino acid sequence: CASSLSRFSGTEAFF.